These T cell receptor beta chains were read from a single sample in a study of vaccination and CD4 T cells after COVID-19. A single record per CDR3 protein comes from TCRdb applying MiXCR to the PCR reads. Among around 26,000 distinct CDR3 sequences listed, under 65% were seen once. The input for sequencing was CD4+ T cells from blood, taken about 7 months after SARS-CoV-2 vaccination. The receptors here all came from a human donor who had recovered from COVID-19. Each CDR3 is given with its conserved first and last residue. Each record gives: J gene, V gene, D gene, clone size, CDR3 protein, CDR3 DNA. The D gene is left open where the match is weak. The size entry is marked missing in some rows and otherwise reads once, few, many or a size class.

j_gene: TRBJ2-1; v_gene: TRBV6-1; d_gene: NA; abundance: NA; CDR3aa: CASSSLGRINEQFF; CDR3nt: TGTGCCAGCAGCTCCCTCGGGCGGATCAATGAGCAGTTCTTC
j_gene: TRBJ2-7; v_gene: TRBV4-2; d_gene: NA; abundance: NA; CDR3aa: CASSQDWQGGYEQYF; CDR3nt: TGTGCCAGCAGCCAAGATTGGCAGGGGGGTTACGAGCAGTACTTC
j_gene: TRBJ1-2; v_gene: TRBV25-1; d_gene: NA; abundance: NA; CDR3aa: CASSEPADRYGYTF; CDR3nt: TGTGCCAGCAGTGAACCCGCGGATCGCTATGGCTACACCTTC
j_gene: TRBJ1-2; v_gene: TRBV7-2; d_gene: TRBD1; abundance: few; CDR3aa: CASSLALDRGRIYGYTF; CDR3nt: TGTGCCAGCAGCTTAGCCTTGGACAGGGGGCGCATCTATGGCTACACCTTC
j_gene: TRBJ1-5; v_gene: TRBV6-1; d_gene: NA; abundance: NA; CDR3aa: CASREGSSHQPQHF; CDR3nt: TGTGCCAGCAGAGAGGGATCCTCTCATCAGCCCCAGCATTTT
j_gene: TRBJ2-5; v_gene: TRBV10-3; d_gene: NA; abundance: NA; CDR3aa: CAISERVLETQYF; CDR3nt: TGTGCCATCAGCGAAAGGGTGTTGGAGACCCAGTACTTC
j_gene: TRBJ1-2; v_gene: TRBV6-2/TRBV6-3; d_gene: NA; abundance: NA; CDR3aa: CASSPQSFYGYTF; CDR3nt: TGTGCCAGCAGCCCGCAGAGTTTCTATGGCTACACCTTC
j_gene: TRBJ2-7; v_gene: TRBV21-1; d_gene: NA; abundance: once; CDR3aa: CASSKEGRGYECSYEQYF; CDR3nt: NA
j_gene: TRBJ1-5; v_gene: TRBV7-8; d_gene: NA; abundance: NA; CDR3aa: CASSFGQTSNQPQHF; CDR3nt: TGTGCCAGCAGCTTCGGCCAGACCAGCAATCAGCCCCAGCATTTT
j_gene: TRBJ2-7; v_gene: TRBV18; d_gene: NA; abundance: NA; CDR3aa: CASSRIGFFAGSYEQYF; CDR3nt: TGTGCCAGCTCACGAATAGGGTTTTTTGCGGGATCCTACGAGCAGTACTTC
j_gene: TRBJ2-5; v_gene: TRBV6-2/TRBV6-3; d_gene: TRBD2; abundance: NA; CDR3aa: CASSRPTSRLQETQYF; CDR3nt: TGTGCCAGCAGTCGCCCGACTAGCAGACTACAAGAGACCCAGTACTTC
j_gene: TRBJ1-2; v_gene: TRBV7-9; d_gene: TRBD1; abundance: NA; CDR3aa: CASSLGDSLYGYTF; CDR3nt: TGTGCCAGCAGCTTAGGGGACAGCCTCTATGGCTACACCTTC
j_gene: TRBJ1-2; v_gene: TRBV18; d_gene: TRBD1; abundance: NA; CDR3aa: CASSPRDRASTGYTF; CDR3nt: TGTGCCAGCTCACCCCGGGACAGGGCTTCCACGGGCTACACCTTC
j_gene: TRBJ1-5; v_gene: TRBV20-1; d_gene: NA; abundance: NA; CDR3aa: CSARLTVNQPQHF; CDR3nt: TGCAGTGCTAGGTTGACGGTCAATCAGCCCCAGCATTTT
j_gene: TRBJ2-1; v_gene: TRBV15; d_gene: NA; abundance: NA; CDR3aa: CATSRVPDDNEQFF; CDR3nt: TGTGCCACCAGCAGAGTACCTGATGACAATGAGCAGTTCTTC
j_gene: TRBJ2-7; v_gene: TRBV10-3; d_gene: NA; abundance: NA; CDR3aa: CAISLDTSYEQYF; CDR3nt: TGTGCCATCAGCCTGGACACGTCCTACGAGCAGTACTTC
j_gene: TRBJ2-5; v_gene: TRBV15; d_gene: NA; abundance: NA; CDR3aa: CATSRDWGQETQYF; CDR3nt: TGTGCCACCAGCAGAGATTGGGGCCAAGAGACCCAGTACTTC
j_gene: TRBJ1-2; v_gene: TRBV5-1; d_gene: TRBD1; abundance: NA; CDR3aa: CASSLDGTGDRYTF; CDR3nt: TGCGCCAGCAGCTTGGATGGGACAGGGGACCGCTACACCTTC
j_gene: TRBJ2-1; v_gene: TRBV27; d_gene: TRBD2; abundance: few; CDR3aa: CASSLAGAYNEQFF; CDR3nt: TGTGCCAGCAGTTTAGCGGGAGCCTACAATGAGCAGTTCTTC
j_gene: TRBJ2-1; v_gene: TRBV7-2; d_gene: NA; abundance: NA; CDR3aa: CASSFRRTSYNEQFF; CDR3nt: TGTGCCAGCAGCTTCCGCAGGACAAGTTACAATGAGCAGTTCTTC
j_gene: TRBJ1-2; v_gene: TRBV6-5; d_gene: NA; abundance: once; CDR3aa: CASSYGKYAYGYTF; CDR3nt: TGTGCCAGCAGTTACGGGAAATACGCCTATGGCTACACCTTC
j_gene: TRBJ1-1; v_gene: TRBV7-9; d_gene: TRBD1; abundance: few; CDR3aa: CASSPGTGRDTEAFF; CDR3nt: TGTGCCAGCAGCCCCGGGACAGGGAGGGACACTGAAGCTTTCTTT
j_gene: TRBJ2-5; v_gene: TRBV19; d_gene: NA; abundance: NA; CDR3aa: CASSREETQYF; CDR3nt: TGTGCCAGTAGTAGGGAAGAGACCCAGTACTTC
j_gene: TRBJ1-5; v_gene: TRBV19; d_gene: TRBD1; abundance: NA; CDR3aa: CASRQQGSNQPQHF; CDR3nt: TGTGCCAGTAGACAACAGGGGTCCAATCAGCCCCAGCATTTT
j_gene: TRBJ2-3; v_gene: TRBV20-1; d_gene: TRBD2; abundance: few; CDR3aa: CSAATGTSGRALTDTQYF; CDR3nt: TGCAGTGCTGCAACCGGGACTAGCGGGAGGGCACTCACAGATACGCAGTATTTT
j_gene: TRBJ2-3; v_gene: TRBV7-2; d_gene: TRBD1; abundance: NA; CDR3aa: CASSRQTGNTDTQYF; CDR3nt: TGTGCCAGCAGTCGGCAGACAGGGAACACAGATACGCAGTATTTT
j_gene: TRBJ1-2; v_gene: TRBV5-8; d_gene: TRBD1; abundance: NA; CDR3aa: CASTSSATGLYGYTF; CDR3nt: TGTGCCAGCACAAGCTCGGCGACAGGGCTATACGGCTACACCTTC
j_gene: TRBJ1-2; v_gene: TRBV10-3; d_gene: NA; abundance: NA; CDR3aa: CAISGILREGGYTF; CDR3nt: TGTGCCATCAGTGGGATCCTCAGGGAGGGCGGCTACACCTTC
j_gene: TRBJ2-7; v_gene: TRBV7-6; d_gene: NA; abundance: few; CDR3aa: CASSEPGQPIYEQYF; CDR3nt: TGTGCCAGCAGCGAGCCCGGCCAACCCATCTACGAGCAGTACTTC
j_gene: TRBJ1-6; v_gene: TRBV6-1; d_gene: TRBD1; abundance: NA; CDR3aa: CASRTTYRDRNSPLHF; CDR3nt: TGTGCCAGCAGAACCACCTACCGGGACAGAAATTCACCCCTCCACTTT
j_gene: TRBJ2-7; v_gene: TRBV20-1; d_gene: NA; abundance: once; CDR3aa: CSASPGIFNYEQYF; CDR3nt: TGCAGTGCTAGTCCCGGGATTTTCAACTACGAGCAGTACTTC
j_gene: TRBJ2-5; v_gene: TRBV19; d_gene: NA; abundance: NA; CDR3aa: CASSIGSRQETQYF; CDR3nt: TGTGCCAGTAGTATAGGTAGCAGACAAGAGACCCAGTACTTC
j_gene: TRBJ2-3; v_gene: TRBV20-1; d_gene: TRBD2; abundance: NA; CDR3aa: CSARYGTAASGITDTQYF; CDR3nt: TGCAGTGCTAGATACGGGACCGCGGCTAGCGGGATCACAGATACGCAGTATTTT
j_gene: TRBJ2-2; v_gene: TRBV20-1; d_gene: TRBD1; abundance: few; CDR3aa: CSAPRDRVVGPPTNTGELFF; CDR3nt: TGCAGTGCACCCCGGGACAGGGTTGTAGGCCCACCTACGAACACCGGGGAGCTGTTTTTT
j_gene: TRBJ2-7; v_gene: TRBV20-1; d_gene: TRBD2; abundance: NA; CDR3aa: CSAREIRRGLSYEQYF; CDR3nt: TGCAGTGCTAGAGAGATCCGGCGGGGACTATCCTACGAGCAGTACTTC
j_gene: TRBJ2-1; v_gene: TRBV12-3/TRBV12-4; d_gene: NA; abundance: NA; CDR3aa: CASTRDWNEQFF; CDR3nt: TGTGCCAGCACCAGAGACTGGAATGAGCAGTTCTTC
j_gene: TRBJ2-7; v_gene: TRBV4-2; d_gene: NA; abundance: NA; CDR3aa: CASSQGKEQYF; CDR3nt: TGTGCCAGCAGCCAGGGTAAGGAGCAGTACTTC
j_gene: TRBJ1-1; v_gene: TRBV20-1; d_gene: TRBD1; abundance: once; CDR3aa: CSASDLQGAPTEAFF; CDR3nt: TGCAGTGCTAGCGATTTACAGGGGGCCCCCACTGAAGCTTTCTTT
j_gene: TRBJ2-5; v_gene: TRBV5-4; d_gene: TRBD2; abundance: NA; CDR3aa: CASSLPLGASGIRETQYF; CDR3nt: TGTGCCAGCAGCTTGCCCCTCGGGGCTAGCGGGATTCGAGAGACCCAGTACTTC
j_gene: TRBJ2-3; v_gene: TRBV28; d_gene: NA; abundance: NA; CDR3aa: CASSNRGWGTDTQYF; CDR3nt: TGTGCCAGCAGTAATAGGGGGTGGGGCACAGATACGCAGTATTTT
j_gene: TRBJ2-3; v_gene: TRBV21-1; d_gene: NA; abundance: few; CDR3aa: CASSKTPPSRSTDTQYF; CDR3nt: TGTGCCAGCAGCAAAACCCCTCCCTCTAGGAGCACAGATACGCAGTATTTT
j_gene: TRBJ2-3; v_gene: TRBV10-3; d_gene: NA; abundance: NA; CDR3aa: CAISTDPTQTDTQYF; CDR3nt: TGTGCCATCAGTACGGACCCGACGCAGACAGATACGCAGTATTTT
j_gene: TRBJ2-1; v_gene: TRBV19; d_gene: TRBD1; abundance: few; CDR3aa: CASSSQGIGNEQFF; CDR3nt: TGTGCCAGTAGTTCACAGGGGATTGGGAATGAGCAGTTCTTC
j_gene: TRBJ2-3; v_gene: TRBV7-2; d_gene: TRBD1; abundance: NA; CDR3aa: CASHQTGPPSTQYF; CDR3nt: TGTGCCAGCCATCAGACAGGGCCGCCTAGTACGCAGTATTTT
j_gene: TRBJ2-3; v_gene: TRBV6-1; d_gene: NA; abundance: NA; CDR3aa: CASTWEADTQYF; CDR3nt: TGTGCCAGCACGTGGGAAGCAGATACGCAGTATTTT
j_gene: TRBJ1-5; v_gene: TRBV6-5; d_gene: NA; abundance: few; CDR3aa: CASSSQGGNQPQHF; CDR3nt: TGTGCCAGCAGTTCACAGGGTGGCAATCAGCCCCAGCATTTT
j_gene: TRBJ2-3; v_gene: TRBV6-5; d_gene: TRBD2; abundance: few; CDR3aa: CASSYSSGLAGGTDTQYF; CDR3nt: TGTGCCAGCAGTTACTCCTCCGGACTAGCGGGGGGCACAGATACGCAGTATTTT
j_gene: TRBJ2-7; v_gene: TRBV6-5; d_gene: TRBD2; abundance: NA; CDR3aa: CASSYGTSSVEQYF; CDR3nt: TGTGCCAGCAGTTACGGGACTAGCTCCGTCGAGCAGTACTTC
j_gene: TRBJ1-1; v_gene: TRBV28; d_gene: NA; abundance: few; CDR3aa: CASSLAGQNTEAFF; CDR3nt: TGTGCCAGCAGTTTGGCAGGGCAGAACACTGAAGCTTTCTTT
j_gene: TRBJ2-2; v_gene: TRBV6-4; d_gene: NA; abundance: medium-sized; CDR3aa: CASSDSTSGELFF; CDR3nt: TGTGCCAGCAGTGACTCGACTAGCGGGGAGCTGTTTTTT
j_gene: TRBJ2-5; v_gene: TRBV6-1; d_gene: NA; abundance: few; CDR3aa: CASRSRQSGETQYF; CDR3nt: TGTGCCAGCAGATCTAGACAATCCGGAGAGACCCAGTACTTC
j_gene: TRBJ2-1; v_gene: TRBV20-1; d_gene: TRBD2; abundance: NA; CDR3aa: CSARGGIAANEQFF; CDR3nt: TGCAGTGCACGGGGGGGAATAGCGGCCAATGAGCAGTTCTTC